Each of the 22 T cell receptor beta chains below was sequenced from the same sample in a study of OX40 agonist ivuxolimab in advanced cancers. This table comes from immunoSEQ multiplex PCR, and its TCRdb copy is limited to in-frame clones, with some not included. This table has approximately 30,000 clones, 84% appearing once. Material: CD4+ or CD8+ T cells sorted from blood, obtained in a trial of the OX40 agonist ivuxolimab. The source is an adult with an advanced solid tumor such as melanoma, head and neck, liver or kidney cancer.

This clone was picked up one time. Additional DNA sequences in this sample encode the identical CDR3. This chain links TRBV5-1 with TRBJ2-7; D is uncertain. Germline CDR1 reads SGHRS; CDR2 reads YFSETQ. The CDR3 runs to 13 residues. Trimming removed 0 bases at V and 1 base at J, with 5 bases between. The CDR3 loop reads CASSLEWSYEQYF. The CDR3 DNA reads TGCGCCAGCAGCTTGGAATGGTCCTACGAGCAGTACTTC.

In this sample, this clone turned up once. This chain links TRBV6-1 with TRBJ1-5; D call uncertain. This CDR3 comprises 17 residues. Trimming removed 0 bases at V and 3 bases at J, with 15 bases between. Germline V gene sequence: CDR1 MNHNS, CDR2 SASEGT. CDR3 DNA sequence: TGTGCCAGCAGTGAAGCGGGGTGGTTTGCTTCCAATCAGCCCCAGCATTTT. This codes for CASSEAGWFASNQPQHF.

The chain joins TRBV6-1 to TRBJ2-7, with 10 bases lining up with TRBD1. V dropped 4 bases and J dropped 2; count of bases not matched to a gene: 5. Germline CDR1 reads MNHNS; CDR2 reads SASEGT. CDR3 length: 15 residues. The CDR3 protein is CASSAPGQGTYEQYF. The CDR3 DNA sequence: TGTGCCAGCAGTGCGCCGGGACAGGGGACCTACGAGCAGTACTTC.

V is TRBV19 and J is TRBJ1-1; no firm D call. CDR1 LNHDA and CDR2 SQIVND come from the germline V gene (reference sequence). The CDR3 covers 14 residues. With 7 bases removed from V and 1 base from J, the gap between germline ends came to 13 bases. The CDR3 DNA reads TGTGCCAGTACCCCCAGACAATCGAACACTGAAGCTTTCTTT. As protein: CASTPRQSNTEAFF. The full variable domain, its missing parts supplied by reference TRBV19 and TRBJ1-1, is DGGITQSPKYLFRKEGQNVTLSCEQNLNHDAMYWYRQDPGQGLRLIYYSQIVNDFQKGDIAEGYSVSREKKESFPLTVTSAQKNPTAFYLCASTPRQSNTEAFFGQGTRLTVV.

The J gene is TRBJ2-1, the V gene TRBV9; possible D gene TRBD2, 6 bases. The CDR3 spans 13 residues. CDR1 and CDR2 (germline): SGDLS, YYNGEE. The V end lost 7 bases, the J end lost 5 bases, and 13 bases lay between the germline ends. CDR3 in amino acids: CASGAEGHNEQFF. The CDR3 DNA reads TGTGCCAGCGGCGCGGAGGGCCACAATGAGCAGTTCTTC.

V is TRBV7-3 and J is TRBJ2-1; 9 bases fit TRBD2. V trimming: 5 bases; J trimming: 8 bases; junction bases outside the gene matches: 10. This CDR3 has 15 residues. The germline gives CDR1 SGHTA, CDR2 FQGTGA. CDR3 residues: CASSLIAGVIDEQFF. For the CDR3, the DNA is TGTGCCAGCAGCCTCATAGCGGGAGTCATTGATGAGCAGTTCTTC.

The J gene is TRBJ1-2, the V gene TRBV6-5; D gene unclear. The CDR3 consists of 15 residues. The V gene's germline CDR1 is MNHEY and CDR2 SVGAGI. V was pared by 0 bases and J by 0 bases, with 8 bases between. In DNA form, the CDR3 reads TGTGCCAGCAGTTACTCAAGCAGCTCTAACTATGGCTACACCTTC. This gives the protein CASSYSSSSNYGYTF.

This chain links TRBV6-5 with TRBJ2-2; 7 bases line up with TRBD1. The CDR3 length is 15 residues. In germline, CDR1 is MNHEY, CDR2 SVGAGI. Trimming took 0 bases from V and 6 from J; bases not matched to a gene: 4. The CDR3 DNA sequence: TGTGCCAGCAGTTACTCAACAGGGGTTCCCGGGGAGCTGTTTTTT. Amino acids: CASSYSTGVPGELFF.

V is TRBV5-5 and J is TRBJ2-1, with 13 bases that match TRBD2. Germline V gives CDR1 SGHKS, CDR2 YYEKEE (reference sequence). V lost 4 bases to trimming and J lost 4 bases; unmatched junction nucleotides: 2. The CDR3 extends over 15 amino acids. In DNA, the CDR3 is TGTGCCAGCAGCAGGACTAGCGGGAGTTACAATGAGCAGTTCTTC. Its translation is CASSRTSGSYNEQFF. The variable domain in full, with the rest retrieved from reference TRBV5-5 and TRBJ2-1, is DAGVTQSPTHLIKTRGQQVTLRCSPISGHKSVSWYQQVLGQGPQFIFQYYEKEERGRGNFPDRFSARQFPNYSSELNVNALLLGDSALYLCASSRTSGSYNEQFFGPGTRLTVL.

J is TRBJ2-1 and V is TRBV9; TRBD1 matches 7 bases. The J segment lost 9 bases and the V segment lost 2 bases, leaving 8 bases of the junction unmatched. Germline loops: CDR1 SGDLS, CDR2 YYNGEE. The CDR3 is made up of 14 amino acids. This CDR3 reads CASSVAYRGSEQFF. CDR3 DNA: TGTGCCAGCAGCGTGGCCTACAGGGGCAGTGAGCAGTTCTTC.

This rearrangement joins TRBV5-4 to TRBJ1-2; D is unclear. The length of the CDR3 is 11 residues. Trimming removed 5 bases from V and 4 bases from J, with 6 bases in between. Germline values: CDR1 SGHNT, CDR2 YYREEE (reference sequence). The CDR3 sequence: CASRDVYGYTF. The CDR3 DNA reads TGTGCCAGCAGGGACGTCTATGGCTACACCTTC.

For the CDR3, the DNA is TGTGCCAGCAGCTCCCCTGGACAGCCTACGATCGGCTACACCTTC. It encodes CASSSPGQPTIGYTF. This rearrangement joins TRBV27 to TRBJ1-2, with TRBD1 as a possible D gene (6 bases). Germline loops: CDR1 MNHEY, CDR2 SMNVEV (reference sequence). V lost 6 bases and J 8 bases, leaving 22 bases between the germline ends. This CDR3 has 15 amino acids.

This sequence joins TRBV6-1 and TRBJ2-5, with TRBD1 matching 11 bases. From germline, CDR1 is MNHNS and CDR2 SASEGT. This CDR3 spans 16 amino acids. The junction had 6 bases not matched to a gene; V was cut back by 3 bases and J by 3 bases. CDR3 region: CASSEGTGGREETQYF. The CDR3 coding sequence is TGTGCCAGCAGTGAGGGGACAGGGGGAAGGGAAGAGACCCAGTACTTC.

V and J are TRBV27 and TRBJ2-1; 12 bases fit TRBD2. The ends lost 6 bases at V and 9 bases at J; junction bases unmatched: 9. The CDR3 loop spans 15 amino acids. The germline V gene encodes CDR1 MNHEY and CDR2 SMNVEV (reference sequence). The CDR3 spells CASSSGTSGRGEQFF. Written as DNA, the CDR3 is TGTGCCAGCAGCTCCGGGACTAGCGGGCGCGGTGAGCAGTTCTTC.

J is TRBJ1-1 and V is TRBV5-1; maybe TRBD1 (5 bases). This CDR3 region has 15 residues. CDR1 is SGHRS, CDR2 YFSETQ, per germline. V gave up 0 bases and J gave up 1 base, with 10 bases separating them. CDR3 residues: CASSLGGSWNTEAFF. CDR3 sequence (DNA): TGCGCCAGCAGCTTGGGGGGGAGTTGGAACACTGAAGCTTTCTTT. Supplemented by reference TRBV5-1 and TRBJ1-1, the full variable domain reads KAGVTQTPRYLIKTRGQQVTLSCSPISGHRSVSWYQQTPGQGLQFLFEYFSETQRNKGNFPGRFSGRQFSNSRSEMNVSTLELGDSALYLCASSLGGSWNTEAFFGQGTRLTVV.

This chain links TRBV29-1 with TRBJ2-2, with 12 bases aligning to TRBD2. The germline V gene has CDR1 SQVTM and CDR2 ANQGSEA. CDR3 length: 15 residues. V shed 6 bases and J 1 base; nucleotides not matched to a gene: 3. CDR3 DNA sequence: TGCAGCGTCCCACTAGCGGGGGGGAACACCGGGGAGCTGTTTTTT. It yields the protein CSVPLAGGNTGELFF.

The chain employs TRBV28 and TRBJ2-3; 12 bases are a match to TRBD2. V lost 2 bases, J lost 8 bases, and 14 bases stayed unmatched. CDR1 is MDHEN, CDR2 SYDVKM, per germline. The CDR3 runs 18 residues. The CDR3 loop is CASSLGLAGGWRVGTQYF. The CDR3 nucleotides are TGTGCCAGCAGTTTAGGGCTAGCGGGAGGGTGGCGCGTTGGTACGCAGTATTTT.

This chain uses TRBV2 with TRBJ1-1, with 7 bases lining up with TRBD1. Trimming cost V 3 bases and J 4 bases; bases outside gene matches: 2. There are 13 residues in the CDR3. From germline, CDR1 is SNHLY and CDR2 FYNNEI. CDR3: CASSDDRATEAFF. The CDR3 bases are TGTGCCAGCAGTGATGACAGGGCCACTGAAGCTTTCTTT. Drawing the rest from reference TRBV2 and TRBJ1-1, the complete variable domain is EPEVTQTPSHQVTQMGQEVILRCVPISNHLYFYWYRQILGQKVEFLVSFYNNEISEKSEIFDDQFSVERPDGSNFTLKIRSTKLEDSAMYFCASSDDRATEAFFGQGTRLTVV.

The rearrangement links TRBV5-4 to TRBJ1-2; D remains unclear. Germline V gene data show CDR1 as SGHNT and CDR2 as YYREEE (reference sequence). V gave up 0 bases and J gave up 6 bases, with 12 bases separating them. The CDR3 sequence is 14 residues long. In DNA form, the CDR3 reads TGTGCCAGCAGCTTGGCGATGGATCGGGATGGCTACACCTTC. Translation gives CASSLAMDRDGYTF.

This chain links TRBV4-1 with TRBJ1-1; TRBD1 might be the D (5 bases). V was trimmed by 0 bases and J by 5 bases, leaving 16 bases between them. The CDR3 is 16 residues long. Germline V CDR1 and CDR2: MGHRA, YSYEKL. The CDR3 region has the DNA TGCGCCAGCAGCCAAGATGTACAGGACATGAGGACTGAAGCTTTCTTT. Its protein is CASSQDVQDMRTEAFF.

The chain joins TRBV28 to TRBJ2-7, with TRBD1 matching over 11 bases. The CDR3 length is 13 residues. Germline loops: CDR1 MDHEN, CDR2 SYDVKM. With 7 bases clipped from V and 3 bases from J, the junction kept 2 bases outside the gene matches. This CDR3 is CASTGTGGYEQYF. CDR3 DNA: TGTGCCAGCACGGGGACAGGGGGCTACGAGCAGTACTTC.

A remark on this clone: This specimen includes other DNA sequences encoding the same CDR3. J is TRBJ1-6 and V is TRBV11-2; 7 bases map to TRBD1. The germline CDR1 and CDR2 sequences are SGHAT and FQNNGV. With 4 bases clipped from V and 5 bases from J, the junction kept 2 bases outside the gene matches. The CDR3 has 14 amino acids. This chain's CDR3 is CASSYRGNNSPLHF. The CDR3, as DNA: TGTGCCAGCAGCTACAGGGGAAATAATTCACCCCTCCACTTT.